This record looks at one T cell receptor (beta chain) sequence and its context. Method: immunoSEQ multiplex PCR; TCRdb's copy keeps in-frame clones and lacks some. The data contain about 120,000 clones, around nine tenths of them singletons. The entry originates in a study of control samples from healthy donors and cancer patients. Trimming pared 0 bases from V and 6 bases from J, leaving 20 bases between. CDR1 and CDR2 from the germline V gene are KGHSH and LQKENI. The CDR3 consists of 17 residues. What was sequenced was blood. The TCR originated in a young man in good health. The rearrangement links TRBV18 to TRBJ1-2; D is possibly TRBD1 (5 bases). This CDR3 is CASSPPGFGAKWNGYTF. The CDR3 DNA reads as TGTGCCAGCTCACCACCGGGGTTTGGGGCGAAATGGAATGGCTACACCTTC.